This T cell receptor (beta chain) was found in a study of T cell responses to AZD1222 COVID-19 vaccine. Whole-study results and caveats: Mostly white British, mostly female donors; authors suggested clonal diversity may be underestimated. Repertoire sampling happened only post peak T cell response.

About this clone itself: Its matching antigen is unknown.

Here immunoSEQ multiplex PCR was the method, and the copy in TCRdb shows in-frame clones only, minus some. In the table there are around 63,000 clones, 85% of which are singletons. CDR1 is MNHEY, CDR2 SMNVEV, per germline (reference sequence). V was pared by 3 bases and J by 4 bases, with 13 bases between. The CDR3 is 15 amino acids. The receptor's source is an adult in good health. Here the sequenced sample was peripheral blood, taken on day 0 of AZD1222 vaccination. The chain employs TRBV27 and TRBJ1-5; D remains ambiguous. CDR3 nucleotide sequence: TGTGCCAGCAGTTTGGAAATGGGGAGAAATCAGCCCCAGCATTTT. It is translated as CASSLEMGRNQPQHF.